The rows below give T cell receptor beta chains drawn from one sample of a study of beta chain features in type 1 diabetes. The assay was immunoSEQ multiplex PCR, and TCRdb's table has in-frame clones only and misses some. The sample consists of about 280,000 clones, roughly 15% of them appearing once. The sequencing input was naive CD4+ T cells from blood. Receptors originate from a man between 18 and 35 years old with type 1 diabetes. Each CDR3 is given with its conserved first and last residue. The order of the fields is J gene, clone size, D gene, V gene, CDR3 length, CDR3 DNA, CDR3 protein. The D gene is left open where the match is weak. The size entry is marked missing in some rows and otherwise reads once, few, many or a size class.

J: TRBJ2-7
size: -
D: TRBD1
V: TRBV5-1
length: 16
DNA: TGCGCCAGCAGCAGGGCCCCGGGACAGGGGTCCCACGAGCAGTACTTC
CDR3: CASSRAPGQGSHEQYF

J: TRBJ2-1
size: -
D: -
V: TRBV20-1
length: 10
DNA: TGCAGTGCGAGGGACTATGAGCAGTTCTTC
CDR3: CSARDYEQFF

J: TRBJ2-6
size: -
D: TRBD1
V: TRBV9
length: 18
DNA: TGTGCCAGCAGCTTCCTCGGACAGGGGTCCTCTGGGGCCAACGTCCTGACTTTC
CDR3: CASSFLGQGSSGANVLTF

J: TRBJ1-2
size: -
D: TRBD1
V: TRBV18
length: 14
DNA: TGTGCCAGCTCACCGGGACAGCAAAACTATGGCTACACCTTC
CDR3: CASSPGQQNYGYTF

J: TRBJ1-2
size: few
D: TRBD1
V: TRBV19
length: 14
DNA: TGTGCCACCAGTAGGACAGGAGCTAACTATGGCTACACCTTC
CDR3: CATSRTGANYGYTF

J: TRBJ1-6
size: once
D: TRBD1
V: TRBV6-5
length: 14
DNA: TGTGCCAGCAGGAGTGGGACAGAGAATTCACCCCTCCACTTT
CDR3: CASRSGTENSPLHF

J: TRBJ2-1
size: few
D: TRBD2
V: TRBV4-2
length: 17
DNA: TGTGCCAGCAGCCAAGGGCCAATAGCGGGAGACTACAATGAGCAGTTCTTC
CDR3: CASSQGPIAGDYNEQFF

J: TRBJ2-5
size: -
D: -
V: TRBV14
length: 18
DNA: TGTGCCAGCAGCTCCAAGGACTACGGGCCCTGGGCGAGAGAGACCCAGTACTTC
CDR3: CASSSKDYGPWARETQYF

J: TRBJ1-2
size: few
D: -
V: TRBV25-1
length: 14
DNA: TGTGCCAGTTCTTCTTGGCAGGGCTGGGGTGGCTACACCTTC
CDR3: CASSSWQGWGGYTF

J: TRBJ2-7
size: -
D: TRBD2
V: TRBV18
length: 15
DNA: TGTGCCAGCTCACAGACTAGCGGGGGGACCTACGAGCAGTACTTC
CDR3: CASSQTSGGTYEQYF

J: TRBJ2-3
size: -
D: TRBD2
V: TRBV5-4
length: 17
DNA: TGTGCCAGCAGCTGGACGACTAGCGGGGATTTGACAGATACGCAGTATTTT
CDR3: CASSWTTSGDLTDTQYF

J: TRBJ2-7
size: -
D: TRBD1
V: TRBV9
length: 14
DNA: TGTGCCAGCAGCGTAGGGGACAGGGTCAGCGAGCAGTACTTC
CDR3: CASSVGDRVSEQYF

J: TRBJ1-2
size: few
D: -
V: TRBV2
length: 12
DNA: TGTGCCAGCAGTACCGGACAGCGTGGCTACACCTTC
CDR3: CASSTGQRGYTF

J: TRBJ1-3
size: many
D: -
V: TRBV7-9
length: 12
DNA: TGTGCAGGAGGGAGCTCTGGAAACACCATATATTTT
CDR3: CAGGSSGNTIYF

J: TRBJ2-3
size: few
D: -
V: TRBV11-2
length: 13
DNA: TGTGCCAGCACCCCCAGGCGTACAGATACGCAGTATTTT
CDR3: CASTPRRTDTQYF

J: TRBJ2-5
size: -
D: -
V: TRBV18
length: 13
DNA: TGTGCCAGCTCACCGACAGAAGAAGAGACCCAGTACTTC
CDR3: CASSPTEEETQYF

J: TRBJ1-5
size: -
D: TRBD1
V: TRBV6-5
length: 15
DNA: TGTGCCAGCAGCCTCGGACAGGCCGGCAATCAGCCCCAGCATTTT
CDR3: CASSLGQAGNQPQHF

J: TRBJ2-3
size: few
D: TRBD2
V: TRBV11-2
length: 13
DNA: TGTGCCAGCAGGGGGAACGGGGGGACTACGCAGTATTTT
CDR3: CASRGNGGTTQYF

J: TRBJ2-3
size: few
D: -
V: TRBV30
length: 13
DNA: TGTGCCTGGGGGGGGGCCACCACAGATACGCAGTATTTT
CDR3: CAWGGATTDTQYF

J: TRBJ2-7
size: few
D: TRBD1
V: TRBV19
length: 15
DNA: TGTGCCAGTAGTACCGGACAGGGATTCACCTACGAGCAGTACTTC
CDR3: CASSTGQGFTYEQYF

J: TRBJ2-2
size: few
D: TRBD2
V: TRBV2
length: 15
DNA: TGTGCCAGCACCTTAGCGGGATGGAACACCGGGGAGCTGTTTTTT
CDR3: CASTLAGWNTGELFF

J: TRBJ1-4
size: -
D: -
V: TRBV2
length: 13
DNA: TGTGCCAGCAGTGAAGACAGGCCGCGGCGACTGTTTTTT
CDR3: CASSEDRPRRLFF

J: TRBJ2-3
size: -
D: -
V: TRBV4-3
length: 17
DNA: TGCGCCAGCAGCCAAGAGTTCGACTTCAGATCCACAGATACGCAGTATTTT
CDR3: CASSQEFDFRSTDTQYF

J: TRBJ2-5
size: -
D: -
V: TRBV1
length: 12
DNA: TGCACCAGCAGCAGGAGGAAAGAGACCCAGTACTTC
CDR3: CTSSRRKETQYF

J: TRBJ1-1
size: -
D: TRBD1
V: TRBV18
length: 15
DNA: TGTGCCAGCTCACCACCGTCAGGGGGTAACACTGAAGCTTTCTTT
CDR3: CASSPPSGGNTEAFF

J: TRBJ1-1
size: few
D: TRBD1
V: TRBV7-9
length: 13
DNA: TGTGCTGCCGACAGGGATGGAGACACTGAAGCTTTCTTT
CDR3: CAADRDGDTEAFF

J: TRBJ2-7
size: -
D: -
V: TRBV10-2
length: 15
DNA: TGCGCCAGCAGTGAATATCTGGTCCAGGTCTACGAGCAGTACTTC
CDR3: CASSEYLVQVYEQYF

J: TRBJ2-7
size: -
D: -
V: TRBV5-1
length: 14
DNA: TGCGCCAGCAGCTTGGCCGCTAGCTCCTACGAGCAGTACTTC
CDR3: CASSLAASSYEQYF

J: TRBJ2-7
size: -
D: TRBD1
V: TRBV13
length: 16
DNA: TGTGCCAGCAGCTTCCAGGGGGCCACGGGCCTTTACGAGCAGTACTTC
CDR3: CASSFQGATGLYEQYF

J: TRBJ2-1
size: few
D: TRBD2
V: TRBV5-1
length: 15
DNA: TGCGCCAGCAGCCCCAGCGGGGGTCCGGAAAGAAAGCAGTTCTTC
CDR3: CASSPSGGPERKQFF

J: TRBJ2-3
size: -
D: TRBD2
V: TRBV11-1
length: 18
DNA: TGTGCCAGCAGCTCACCTACTAGACTAGCGGGATTAACAGATACGCAGTATTTT
CDR3: CASSSPTRLAGLTDTQYF

J: TRBJ1-1
size: -
D: -
V: TRBV15
length: 15
DNA: TGTGCCACCAGCGGGCAAATTCGAAAGAACACTGAAGCTTTCTTT
CDR3: CATSGQIRKNTEAFF

J: TRBJ2-5
size: few
D: -
V: TRBV19
length: 12
DNA: TGTGCCAGTAGTAGAAGAGGGGAGACCCAGTACTTC
CDR3: CASSRRGETQYF

J: TRBJ2-1
size: -
D: TRBD2
V: TRBV11-2
length: 16
DNA: TGTGCCAGCAGCTTATTCAGGCTAGCGGGATACAATGAGCAGTTCTTC
CDR3: CASSLFRLAGYNEQFF

J: TRBJ1-6
size: few
D: TRBD1
V: TRBV9
length: 17
DNA: TGTGCCAGCAGCGTCGGGACAGGGAGCTCCTATAATTCACCCCTCCACTTT
CDR3: CASSVGTGSSYNSPLHF

J: TRBJ2-3
size: -
D: TRBD2
V: TRBV5-4
length: 15
DNA: TGTGCCAGCAGCGCTAGCGGGAGGCCGGCAGATACGCAGTATTTT
CDR3: CASSASGRPADTQYF

J: TRBJ2-3
size: -
D: TRBD2
V: TRBV7-8
length: 15
DNA: TGTGCCAGCAGCTTTAGCGGGAGCCTTTCAGATACGCAGTATTTT
CDR3: CASSFSGSLSDTQYF

J: TRBJ1-1
size: -
D: -
V: TRBV29-1
length: 11
DNA: TGCAGCGTTGATATGCGTTTTGGAGCTTTCTTT
CDR3: CSVDMRFGAFF

J: TRBJ2-7
size: few
D: -
V: TRBV9
length: 14
DNA: TGTGCCAGCAGCGAGGGAGGGGGGACCTACGAGCAGTACTTC
CDR3: CASSEGGGTYEQYF

J: TRBJ2-1
size: few
D: TRBD2
V: TRBV6-1
length: 19
DNA: TGTGCCAGCAGTGATCTTCCTGCCCGCGGGAGGGCCCTCTACAATGAGCAGTTCTTC
CDR3: CASSDLPARGRALYNEQFF

J: TRBJ2-7
size: -
D: TRBD1
V: TRBV7-2
length: 14
DNA: TGTGCCAGCAGCCCGGACAGGTACTCCTACGAGCAGTACTTC
CDR3: CASSPDRYSYEQYF

J: TRBJ2-2
size: -
D: TRBD2
V: TRBV2
length: 18
DNA: TGTGCCAGCAGTGCCAGACTAGCGGGGGGGCTGTCATCCGGGGAGCTGTTTTTT
CDR3: CASSARLAGGLSSGELFF

J: TRBJ1-6
size: few
D: TRBD1
V: TRBV5-1
length: 15
DNA: TGCGCCAGCAGCAACCGGACAGGGGGAAATTCACCCCTCCACTTT
CDR3: CASSNRTGGNSPLHF

J: TRBJ2-2
size: -
D: TRBD1
V: TRBV11-2
length: 15
DNA: TGTGCCAGCAGTTTGGGACAGGGGAACACCGGGGAGCTGTTTTTT
CDR3: CASSLGQGNTGELFF

J: TRBJ2-7
size: -
D: TRBD1
V: TRBV29-1
length: 13
DNA: TGCAGCGTTGTGGGGACAGGGACCTACGAGCAGTACTTC
CDR3: CSVVGTGTYEQYF

J: TRBJ2-1
size: few
D: TRBD2
V: TRBV9
length: 17
DNA: TGTGCCAGCAGCCCGCCCGGAGCGGGGGCTTTGTACAATGAGCAGTTCTTC
CDR3: CASSPPGAGALYNEQFF

J: TRBJ1-3
size: -
D: TRBD1
V: TRBV28
length: 14
DNA: TGTGCCAGCAGTCCTATGCAGGGGGAAAACACCATATATTTT
CDR3: CASSPMQGENTIYF

J: TRBJ2-5
size: few
D: -
V: TRBV5-4
length: 14
DNA: TGTGCCAGCACCGCCGGGGGAAGGCAAGAGACCCAGTACTTC
CDR3: CASTAGGRQETQYF